This T cell receptor (beta chain) is from a study of spatial heterogeneity in lung cancer. Study-wide background: Detection of beta-chain sequences consistently exceeded that of alpha-chain sequences.

This clonotype counts as medium-sized (0.01 to 0.1%). Germline V gene data show CDR1 as LGHDT and CDR2 as YNNKEL (reference sequence). J was trimmed by 5 bases and V by 5 bases; bases with no gene match: 8. The CDR3 runs 14 residues. A unique molecular identifier was carried by every single TCR cDNA molecule. TCRdb re-called the 5' RACE reads through MiXCR, storing one row per CDR3 protein. This table has about 2,900 distinct CDR3 sequences, roughly 18% appearing once. Time point meaning: sample taken at primary tumor resection. Donation came from about 72 patients with untreated early-stage non-small cell lung cancer. TCRs were sequenced from unsorted whole RNA of tumor, nontumor lung or PBMC.

This chain joins TRBV3-1 and TRBJ1-1; 7 bases are shared with TRBD1. The sequencing used normal lung tissue next to the tumor, collected at surgery. The sequence was obtained from a male donor with early-stage non-small cell lung cancer. Written as DNA, the CDR3 is TGTGCCAGCAGCGCTCGGACAGGACAGACTGAAGCTTTCTTT. Translating gives CASSARTGQTEAFF.